A selection of T cell receptor beta chains follows, all from one sample in a study of blood T cell repertoires in COVID-19. Repertoires were generated with immunoSEQ multiplex PCR, while TCRdb's copy carries only in-frame clones and drops some. The sample lists fewer than 90,000 clones, 76% occurring once. What was sequenced was peripheral blood. Receptors originate from a man aged 55-75 years with COVID-19, enrolled during active disease. CDR3s include the opening cysteine and the closing phenylalanine or tryptophan. Fields, in order: CDR3 protein, CDR3 DNA, clone size, D gene, J gene, V gene. The D gene is left open where the match is weak. A clone size is listed for some rows: how often the clone was seen (once, few, many), or a class if it is expanded.

cdr3_aa: CAASRDSWNRFF; cdr3_nt: TGTGCCGCTTCTAGGGACTCCTGGAATCGGTTCTTC; clone_size: -; d_call: -; j_call: TRBJ2-1; v_call: TRBV30
cdr3_aa: CASSYSADNYGYTF; cdr3_nt: TGTGCCAGCAGTTACTCGGCTGATAACTATGGCTACACCTTC; clone_size: few; d_call: -; j_call: TRBJ1-2; v_call: TRBV6-5
cdr3_aa: CAWSVFKPGLAGSTDTQYF; cdr3_nt: TGTGCCTGGAGTGTCTTCAAACCGGGACTAGCGGGGAGCACAGATACGCAGTATTTT; clone_size: -; d_call: TRBD2; j_call: TRBJ2-3; v_call: TRBV30
cdr3_aa: CASSEGTSAYNEQFF; cdr3_nt: TGTGCCAGCAGTGAGGGGACTAGCGCTTACAATGAGCAGTTCTTC; clone_size: few; d_call: TRBD2; j_call: TRBJ2-1; v_call: TRBV2
cdr3_aa: CASLRGLNTEAFF; cdr3_nt: TGTGCCAGCCTAAGGGGGTTGAACACTGAAGCTTTCTTT; clone_size: once; d_call: -; j_call: TRBJ1-1; v_call: TRBV2
cdr3_aa: CASSLEARGQADTQYF; cdr3_nt: TGTGCCAGCAGCTTAGAAGCCAGGGGGCAGGCAGATACGCAGTATTTT; clone_size: -; d_call: TRBD1; j_call: TRBJ2-3; v_call: TRBV11-1
cdr3_aa: CASSLVGQGGTEAFF; cdr3_nt: TGCGCCAGCAGCTTGGTAGGACAGGGAGGTACCGAAGCTTTCTTT; clone_size: -; d_call: TRBD1; j_call: TRBJ1-1; v_call: TRBV5-1
cdr3_aa: CASSFRKGKETQYF; cdr3_nt: TGTGCCAGCAGCTTTCGGAAGGGGAAAGAGACCCAGTACTTC; clone_size: -; d_call: -; j_call: TRBJ2-5; v_call: TRBV5-7
cdr3_aa: CASSRTTSSGNTIYF; cdr3_nt: TGTGCCAGCAGTCGTACTACGTCCTCTGGAAACACCATATATTTT; clone_size: -; d_call: -; j_call: TRBJ1-3; v_call: TRBV5-4
cdr3_aa: CASSLIPRAGELFF; cdr3_nt: TGTGCCAGCAGCTTAATCCCCCGGGCCGGGGAGCTGTTTTTT; clone_size: -; d_call: -; j_call: TRBJ2-2; v_call: TRBV7-2
cdr3_aa: CASSLGFGSAYNEQFF; cdr3_nt: TGTGCCAGCAGCTTAGGGTTTGGCAGCGCCTACAATGAGCAGTTCTTC; clone_size: -; d_call: -; j_call: TRBJ2-1; v_call: TRBV11-1
cdr3_aa: CASSQGGGFLSPLHF; cdr3_nt: TGTGCCAGCAGCCAAGGTGGCGGATTTCTGTCACCCCTCCACTTT; clone_size: -; d_call: -; j_call: TRBJ1-6; v_call: TRBV14
cdr3_aa: CASGRMGRYEQYF; cdr3_nt: TGTGCCAGCGGGAGAATGGGCCGCTACGAGCAGTACTTC; clone_size: -; d_call: -; j_call: TRBJ2-7; v_call: TRBV6-5
cdr3_aa: CASSPRVRGASYNEQFF; cdr3_nt: TGTGCCAGCAGCCCACGTGTGCGGGGGGCCTCCTACAATGAGCAGTTCTTC; clone_size: -; d_call: TRBD2; j_call: TRBJ2-1; v_call: TRBV9
cdr3_aa: CASRQGTHYGYTF; cdr3_nt: TGTGCCTCACGACAGGGGACTCACTATGGCTACACCTTC; clone_size: -; d_call: TRBD1; j_call: TRBJ1-2; v_call: TRBV30
cdr3_aa: CASSFSGGSTEAFF; cdr3_nt: TGTGCCAGCAGCTTCTCCGGGGGATCCACTGAAGCTTTCTTT; clone_size: -; d_call: -; j_call: TRBJ1-1; v_call: TRBV11-3
cdr3_aa: CASKDRGSDEKLFF; cdr3_nt: TGCGCCAGCAAGGACAGGGGGAGTGATGAAAAACTGTTTTTT; clone_size: -; d_call: TRBD1; j_call: TRBJ1-4; v_call: TRBV4-1
cdr3_aa: CASSEASPGKNIQYF; cdr3_nt: TGTGCCAGCAGTGAAGCCTCTCCAGGGAAAAACATTCAGTACTTC; clone_size: -; d_call: -; j_call: TRBJ2-4; v_call: TRBV6-1
cdr3_aa: CAWSVSKEKLFF; cdr3_nt: TGTGCCTGGAGTGTTAGTAAGGAAAAACTGTTTTTT; clone_size: -; d_call: -; j_call: TRBJ1-4; v_call: TRBV30
cdr3_aa: CASSAGNTRSNYGYTF; cdr3_nt: TGTGCCAGCAGCGCAGGAAACACCAGATCTAACTATGGCTACACCTTC; clone_size: -; d_call: -; j_call: TRBJ1-2; v_call: TRBV5-4
cdr3_aa: CASSEWDTQIQHF; cdr3_nt: TGTGCCAGCAGTGAATGGGACACCCAAATTCAGCATTTT; clone_size: -; d_call: -; j_call: TRBJ1-5; v_call: TRBV6-1
cdr3_aa: CASSLRGIDEQFF; cdr3_nt: TGTGCCAGCAGCTTGAGAGGAATTGATGAGCAGTTCTTC; clone_size: few; d_call: -; j_call: TRBJ2-1; v_call: TRBV5-6
cdr3_aa: CASSLGTTTYEQYF; cdr3_nt: TGTGCCAGCAGCTTGGGGACTACTACATACGAGCAGTACTTC; clone_size: -; d_call: -; j_call: TRBJ2-7; v_call: TRBV5-5
cdr3_aa: CASSKQAWGYEQYF; cdr3_nt: TGTGCCAGCAGTAAACAGGCCTGGGGTTACGAGCAGTACTTC; clone_size: -; d_call: -; j_call: TRBJ2-7; v_call: TRBV28
cdr3_aa: CATSREPVIGGYGYTF; cdr3_nt: TGTGCCACCAGCAGAGAGCCGGTCATAGGAGGCTATGGCTACACCTTC; clone_size: few; d_call: -; j_call: TRBJ1-2; v_call: TRBV15
cdr3_aa: CASSQEYCGEKLFF; cdr3_nt: TGCGCCAGCAGCCAGGAATATTGCGGGGAAAAACTGTTTTTT; clone_size: -; d_call: -; j_call: TRBJ1-4; v_call: TRBV5-1
cdr3_aa: CASRLLGHGYEQYF; cdr3_nt: TGTGCCAGCAGATTACTTGGACATGGCTACGAGCAGTACTTC; clone_size: -; d_call: -; j_call: TRBJ2-7; v_call: TRBV28
cdr3_aa: CATSVRGGGAFF; cdr3_nt: TGTGCCACCAGTGTCAGAGGCGGGGGAGCTTTCTTT; clone_size: -; d_call: -; j_call: TRBJ1-1; v_call: TRBV24-1
cdr3_aa: CATNSGQGNQPQHF; cdr3_nt: TGTGCCACCAATTCAGGACAGGGCAATCAGCCCCAGCATTTT; clone_size: -; d_call: TRBD1; j_call: TRBJ1-5; v_call: TRBV24-1
cdr3_aa: CASSSDGNQPQHF; cdr3_nt: TGTGCCAGCAGTAGCGACGGGAATCAGCCCCAGCATTTT; clone_size: -; d_call: -; j_call: TRBJ1-5; v_call: TRBV6-5
cdr3_aa: CASSATSEVTYEQYF; cdr3_nt: TGTGCCAGCAGCGCAACTAGCGAAGTTACCTACGAGCAGTACTTC; clone_size: -; d_call: TRBD2; j_call: TRBJ2-7; v_call: TRBV7-2
cdr3_aa: CASSPQGAKTDTQYF; cdr3_nt: TGCGCCAGCAGCCCACAGGGGGCCAAAACAGATACGCAGTATTTT; clone_size: -; d_call: TRBD1; j_call: TRBJ2-3; v_call: TRBV5-1
cdr3_aa: CAWRRGQGAGGYTF; cdr3_nt: TGTGCCTGGCGGAGGGGACAGGGGGCCGGTGGCTACACCTTC; clone_size: once; d_call: TRBD1; j_call: TRBJ1-2; v_call: TRBV30